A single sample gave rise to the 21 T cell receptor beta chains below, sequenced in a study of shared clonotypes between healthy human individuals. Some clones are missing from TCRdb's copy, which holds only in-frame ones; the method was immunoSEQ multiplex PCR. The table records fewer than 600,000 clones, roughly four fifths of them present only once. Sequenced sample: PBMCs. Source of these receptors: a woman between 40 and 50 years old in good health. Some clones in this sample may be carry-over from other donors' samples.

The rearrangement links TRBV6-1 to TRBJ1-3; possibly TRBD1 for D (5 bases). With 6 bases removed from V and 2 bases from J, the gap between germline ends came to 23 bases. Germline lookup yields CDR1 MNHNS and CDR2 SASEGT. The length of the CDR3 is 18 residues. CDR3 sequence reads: CASSELPAGRGPGNTIYF. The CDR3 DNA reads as TGTGCCAGCAGCGAACTTCCTGCAGGGAGAGGACCTGGAAACACCATATATTTT.

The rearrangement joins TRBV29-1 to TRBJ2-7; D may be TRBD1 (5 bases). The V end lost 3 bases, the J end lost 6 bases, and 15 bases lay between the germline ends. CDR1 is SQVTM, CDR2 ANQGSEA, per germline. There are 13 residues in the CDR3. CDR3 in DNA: TGCAGCGTTGAGGGGCCTCCGGCAGGCGAGCAGTACTTC. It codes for CSVEGPPAGEQYF.

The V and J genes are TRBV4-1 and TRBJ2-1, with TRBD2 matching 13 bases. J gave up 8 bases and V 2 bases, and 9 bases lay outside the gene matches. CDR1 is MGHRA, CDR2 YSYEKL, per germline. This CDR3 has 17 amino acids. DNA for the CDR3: TGCGCCAGCAGCCAACCCAGAACTAGCGGGAGGGGCGATGAGCAGTTCTTC. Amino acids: CASSQPRTSGRGDEQFF.

The CDR3 nucleotides read TGTGCCATCAGTTCTGACGGACTCGGGGAGACCCAGTACTTC. This translates into CAISSDGLGETQYF. This chain connects TRBV10-3 to TRBJ2-5, with a weak D call TRBD2 (5 bases). The V end lost 5 bases, the J end lost 5 bases, and 15 bases lay between the germline ends. The CDR3 sequence is 14 residues long. In germline, CDR1 is ENHRY, CDR2 SYGVKD.

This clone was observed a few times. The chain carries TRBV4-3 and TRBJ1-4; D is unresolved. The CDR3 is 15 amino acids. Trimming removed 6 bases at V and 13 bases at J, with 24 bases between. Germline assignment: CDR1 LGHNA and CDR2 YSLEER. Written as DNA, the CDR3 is TGCGCCAGCAGTCTTGACGGTGGACCTTCGGAGGGACTGTTTTTT. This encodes CASSLDGGPSEGLFF.

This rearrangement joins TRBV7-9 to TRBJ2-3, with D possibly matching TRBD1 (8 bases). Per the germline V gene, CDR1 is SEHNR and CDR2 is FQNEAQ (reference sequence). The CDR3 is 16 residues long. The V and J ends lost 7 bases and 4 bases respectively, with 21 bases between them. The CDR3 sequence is CASTAGGGSASDTQYF. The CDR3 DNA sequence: TGTGCCAGCACCGCAGGGGGCGGGAGTGCGTCAGATACGCAGTATTTT.

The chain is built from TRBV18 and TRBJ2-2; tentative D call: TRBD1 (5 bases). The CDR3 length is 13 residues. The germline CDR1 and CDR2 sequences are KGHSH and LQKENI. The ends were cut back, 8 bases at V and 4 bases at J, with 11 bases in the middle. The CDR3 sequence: CASPRGPTGELFF. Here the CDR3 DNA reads TGTGCCAGCCCTAGGGGTCCCACCGGGGAGCTGTTTTTT.

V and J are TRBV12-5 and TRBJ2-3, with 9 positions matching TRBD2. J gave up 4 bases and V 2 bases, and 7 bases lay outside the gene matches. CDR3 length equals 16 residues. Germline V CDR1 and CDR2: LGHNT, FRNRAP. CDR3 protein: CASGLYAGGWADTQYF. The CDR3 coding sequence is TGTGCTAGTGGTTTGTACGCGGGAGGGTGGGCAGATACGCAGTATTTT.

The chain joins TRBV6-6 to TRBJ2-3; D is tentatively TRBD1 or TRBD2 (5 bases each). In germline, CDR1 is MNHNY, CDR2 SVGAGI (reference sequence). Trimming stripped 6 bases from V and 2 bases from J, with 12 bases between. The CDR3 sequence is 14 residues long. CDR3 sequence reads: CASRLGTVTDTQYF. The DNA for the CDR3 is TGTGCCAGCAGGCTCGGGACCGTCACAGATACGCAGTATTTT.

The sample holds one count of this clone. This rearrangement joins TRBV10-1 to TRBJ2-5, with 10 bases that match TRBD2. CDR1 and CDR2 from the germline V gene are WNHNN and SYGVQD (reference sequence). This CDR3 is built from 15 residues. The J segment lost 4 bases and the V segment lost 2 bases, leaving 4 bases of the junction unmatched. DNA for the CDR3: TGCGCCAGCAGTGAGGAGCGGGAGGGCCTAGAGACCCAGTACTTC. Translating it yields CASSEEREGLETQYF.

The CDR3 loop reads CASSRGQGAEAFF. The CDR3 DNA reads TGTGCCAGCAGCCGTGGACAGGGGGCTGAAGCTTTCTTT. V is TRBV7-9 and J is TRBJ1-1; 10 positions match TRBD1. This CDR3 has 13 residues. Per germline, CDR1 SEHNR and CDR2 FQNEAQ (reference sequence). V dropped 5 bases and J dropped 6; count of bases not matched to a gene: 3.

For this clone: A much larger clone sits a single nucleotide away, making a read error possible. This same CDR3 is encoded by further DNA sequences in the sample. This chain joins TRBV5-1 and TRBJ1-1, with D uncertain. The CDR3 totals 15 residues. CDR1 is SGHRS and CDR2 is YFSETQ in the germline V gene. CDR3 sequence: CASSLEPDKNTEAFF. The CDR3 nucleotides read TGCGCCAGCAGCTTAGAACCAGATAAGAACACTGAGGCTTTCTTT. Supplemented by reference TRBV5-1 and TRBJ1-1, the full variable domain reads KAGVTQTPRYLIKTRGQQVTLSCSPISGHRSVSWYQQTPGQGLQFLFEYFSETQRNKGNFPGRFSGRQFSNSRSEMNVSTLELGDSALYLCASSLEPDKNTEAFFGQGTRLTVV.

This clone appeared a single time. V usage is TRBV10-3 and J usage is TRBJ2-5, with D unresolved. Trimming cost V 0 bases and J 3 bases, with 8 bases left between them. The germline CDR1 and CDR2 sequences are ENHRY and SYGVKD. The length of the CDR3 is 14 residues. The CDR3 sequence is CAISESRVEETQYF. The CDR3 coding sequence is TGTGCCATCAGTGAGTCAAGGGTAGAAGAGACCCAGTACTTC.

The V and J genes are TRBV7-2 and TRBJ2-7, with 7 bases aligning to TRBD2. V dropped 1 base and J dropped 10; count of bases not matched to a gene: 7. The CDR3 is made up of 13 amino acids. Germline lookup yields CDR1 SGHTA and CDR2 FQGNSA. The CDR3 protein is CASSLGPGGLQYF. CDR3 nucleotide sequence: TGTGCCAGCAGCTTAGGGCCGGGGGGTCTTCAGTACTTC.

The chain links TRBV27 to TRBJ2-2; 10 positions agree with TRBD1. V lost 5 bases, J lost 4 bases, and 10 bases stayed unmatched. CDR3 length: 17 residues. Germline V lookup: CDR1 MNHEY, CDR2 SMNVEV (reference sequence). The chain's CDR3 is CASSPTPGTGATGELFF. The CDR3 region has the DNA TGTGCCAGCAGTCCAACCCCCGGGACAGGGGCCACCGGGGAGCTGTTTTTT.

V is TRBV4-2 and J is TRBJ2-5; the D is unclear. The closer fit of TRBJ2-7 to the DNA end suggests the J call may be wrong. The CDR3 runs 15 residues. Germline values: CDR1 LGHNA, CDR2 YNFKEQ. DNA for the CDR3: TGTGCCAGCAGCCAAGGGTCTGCCGGAACCTACGAGCAGTACTTC. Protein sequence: CASSQGSAGTYEQYF.

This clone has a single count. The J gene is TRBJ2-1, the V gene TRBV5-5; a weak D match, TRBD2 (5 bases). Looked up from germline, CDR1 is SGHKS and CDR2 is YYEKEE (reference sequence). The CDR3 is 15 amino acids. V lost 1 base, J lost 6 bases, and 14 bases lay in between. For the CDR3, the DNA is TGTGCCAGCAGCTTGAGGCTAGCAGTTGTCAATGAGCAGTTCTTC. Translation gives CASSLRLAVVNEQFF.

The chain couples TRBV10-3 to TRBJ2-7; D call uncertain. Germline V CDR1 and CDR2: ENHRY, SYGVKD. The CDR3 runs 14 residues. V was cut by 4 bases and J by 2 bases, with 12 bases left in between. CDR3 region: CAISGRSGTYEQYF. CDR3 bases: TGTGCCATCAGTGGGCGGTCGGGTACCTACGAGCAGTACTTC.

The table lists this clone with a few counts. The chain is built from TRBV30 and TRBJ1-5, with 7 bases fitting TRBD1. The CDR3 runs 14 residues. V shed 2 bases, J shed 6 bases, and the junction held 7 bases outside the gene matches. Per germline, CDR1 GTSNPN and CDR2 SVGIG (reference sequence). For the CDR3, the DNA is TGTGCCTGGAGTTCCAACAGGGGTGGTCAGCCCCAGCATTTT. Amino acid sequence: CAWSSNRGGQPQHF.

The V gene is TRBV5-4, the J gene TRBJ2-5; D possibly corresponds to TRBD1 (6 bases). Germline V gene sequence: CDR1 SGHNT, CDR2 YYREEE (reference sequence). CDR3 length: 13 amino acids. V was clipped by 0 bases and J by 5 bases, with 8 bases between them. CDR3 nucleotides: TGTGCCAGCAGCTTGGACAGGGCCGAGACCCAGTACTTC. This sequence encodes CASSLDRAETQYF.

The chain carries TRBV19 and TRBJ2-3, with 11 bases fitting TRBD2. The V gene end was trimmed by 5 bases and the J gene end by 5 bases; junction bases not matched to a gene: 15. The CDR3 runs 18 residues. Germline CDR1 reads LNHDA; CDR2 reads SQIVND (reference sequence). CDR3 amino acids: CASSEDRFSGRAKDTQYF. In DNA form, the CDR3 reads TGTGCCAGTAGTGAAGATCGCTTTAGCGGGAGGGCCAAAGATACGCAGTATTTT.